This section outlines one T cell receptor (beta chain) sequence together with its context. The data originate from a study of blood T cell repertoires in COVID-19. About the research overall: Samples representing acute and convalescent COVID-19 were sourced from the United States, Italy and Spain. From T cells, B-cell-depleted T cells, or PBMCs came the material, which was cDNA or gDNA.

Trimming at V came to 7 bases and at J to 7 bases, leaving 8 bases not matched to a gene. The CDR3 is made up of 14 amino acids. Germline V gives CDR1 LNHDA, CDR2 SQIVND (reference sequence). The table came from immunoSEQ multiplex PCR; TCRdb's copy has only in-frame clones and leaves some out. The data contain around 80,000 clones, 85% to 90% of them singletons. The rearrangement joins TRBV19 to TRBJ1-4; 8 bases align to TRBD1. This receptor was identified in a man aged 60 to 75 with acute or convalescent COVID-19. The sample taken for sequencing was peripheral blood. CDR3 residues: CASTLRGRIEKLFF. The CDR3 coding sequence is TGTGCCAGTACCCTCAGGGGGCGCATTGAAAAACTGTTTTTT.